This T cell receptor (beta chain) was retrieved from a study of shared clonotypes between healthy human individuals. General study findings and limits: The study drew on few donors, limiting represented genetic and exposure-history diversity.

On sorted subsets, replicate PCRs used about 200 ng DNA, or tens of thousands of T cell genomes. TCRdb's table, derived via immunoSEQ multiplex PCR, lists solely in-frame clones and lacks some. Of approximately 640,000 clones listed, 72% are singletons. On this clone: As yet, its antigen is unknown.

The germline V and J ends were trimmed by 7 bases and 1 base, with 11 bases remaining between them. The germline CDR1 and CDR2 sequences are SGHTS and YDEGEE. The length of the CDR3 is 13 residues. The donor population consisted of healthy HIV-negative adults with no recent acute infections or vaccinations. This chain uses TRBV5-8 with TRBJ1-1; D is ambiguous. What was sequenced was memory CD4+ T cells sorted from blood. This sample's subset: CD45RA-negative fraction. The sequence came from a woman aged 25 to 45 in good health. This chain's CDR3 is CASRKTENTEAFF. The CDR3 DNA reads as TGTGCCAGCCGAAAGACGGAGAACACTGAAGCTTTCTTT.